These T cell receptor beta chains were read from a single sample in a study of cytomegalovirus exposure and HLA in healthy donors. TCRdb's table, derived via immunoSEQ multiplex PCR, lists solely in-frame clones and lacks some. The table includes about 150,000 clones, 65% to 90% detected once. The sample taken for sequencing was PBMCs. These receptor sequences come from a woman aged 45-65 years in good health and CMV-seropositive. Both conserved end residues are part of each CDR3. A D gene is named only where the DNA matches it firmly. The listing skips clone size in some rows; elsewhere it reads once, few, many or a size class.

v_call	d_call	clone_size	j_call	cdr3_nt	cdr3_aa
TRBV5-6	TRBD2	.	TRBJ2-2	TGTGCCAGCAGCTTGGCACTAGCGGGGACGAACACCGGGGAGCTGTTTTTT	CASSLALAGTNTGELFF
TRBV21-1	.	.	TRBJ1-1	TGTGCCAGCATCCCGTCAGGGTTTCATGGAATGAACACTGAAGCTTTCTTT	CASIPSGFHGMNTEAFF
TRBV5-1	TRBD1	.	TRBJ1-6	TGCGCCAGCAGCCTAGGACAGGGCCCGTCTTCACCCCTCCACTTT	CASSLGQGPSSPLHF
TRBV19	TRBD1	.	TRBJ1-4	TGTGCCAGTAGTAAGAGGGGGCAGGGTAATGAAAAACTGTTTTTT	CASSKRGQGNEKLFF
TRBV6-5	TRBD1	.	TRBJ1-6	TGTGCCAGCAGTTACCAGGGGGGTTCACCCCTCCACTTT	CASSYQGGSPLHF
TRBV7-2	TRBD1	.	TRBJ1-6	TGTGCCAGCAGCACCGGGACAGGCTATGGGCCCCTCCACTTT	CASSTGTGYGPLHF
TRBV10-2	TRBD1	.	TRBJ2-7	TGCGCCACCTGGACAGGTGAATCTTACGAGCAGTACTTC	CATWTGESYEQYF
TRBV6-1	TRBD1	few	TRBJ2-7	TGTGCCACCAGGACAGGGCTCTACGAGCAGTACTTC	CATRTGLYEQYF
TRBV29-1	TRBD1	.	TRBJ1-5	TGCAGCGTTGAAGGCGGCAGGGGGCTGAGACAGCCCCAGCATTTT	CSVEGGRGLRQPQHF
TRBV21-1	.	.	TRBJ2-3	TGTGCCAGCAGCAAAGCGCCGAGGACTAGCGGGGGGGCTGTAGATACGCAGTATTTT	CASSKAPRTSGGAVDTQYF